This T cell receptor beta chain derives from a study of T cells after yellow fever vaccination. Study-level points and caveats: Post-booster reappearance was seen for most primary-vaccination clones (roughly 96% CD4, roughly 86% CD8).

As concerns this clonotype: Its antigen is currently unknown.

TCRdb used MiXCR to reprocess the 5' RACE reads, holding one entry per CDR3 protein. The sample has 550,000 or so distinct CDR3 sequences, approximately 21% seen once. This CDR3 has 15 residues. CDR1 and CDR2 from the germline V gene are SGHTA and FQGNSA. V lost 3 bases and J lost 0, with 11 bases in between. The receptor comes from a man aged 25-45 years who received the YFV17D yellow fever vaccine. The sequencing here drew on PBMCs, taken 15 days after the yellow fever booster vaccination. The J gene is TRBJ1-1, the V gene TRBV7-2; D uncertain. Here the CDR3 DNA reads TGTGCCAGCAGCTTCAGCTTCCCCGTGAACACTGAAGCTTTCTTT. Its translation is CASSFSFPVNTEAFF.